This TCR beta chain is drawn from a study of T-cell memory formation after mild COVID-19 (dated by TCRdb to about 2021). For the wider study: TCR sequence clusters from the two donors were largely donor specific. Longitudinal TCRalpha and TCRbeta repertoire sequencing tracked T-cell clones expanding and contracting after mild COVID-19 in a couple of donors. Two young, previously healthy adult volunteers made up the cohort, one male and one female. Points the paper makes about the study in general: Contracting CD4+ clones were found mainly in CM and EM memory subsets, while CD8+ clones were enriched in EMRA. Whether the second-wave clones peaking on day 37 were SARS-CoV-2 specific was not confirmed. Balanced CD4/CD8 phenotypes were observed for clones contracting from day 15 to 85, whereas a bias towards CD4+ was observed for a second wave of clones expanding from day 15 to 37. The detection of some responding clones in pre-infection memory suggests that pre-existing cross-reactive memory T cells joined the SARS-CoV-2 response. The study covered only a couple of mild cases, and larger cohorts including severe cases with pre-infection samples were considered necessary.

The instrument given in TCRdb is Illumina NovaSeq 6000. TCRalpha and TCRbeta cDNA libraries were constructed by 5'RACE with constant-segment primers, with sample barcodes and unique molecular identifiers being introduced. RNA was extracted from every sample with Trizol reagent. Library amplification was performed in two PCR steps, and a second sample barcode and Illumina TruSeq adapters were introduced in the second step. Libraries were sequenced on an Illumina NovaSeq with 2 x 150 bp paired-end reads. The published analysis was carried out like this. Reads were demultiplexed and collapsed into UMI-guided consensus sequences with migec v1.2.7. With mixcr v2.1.11, UMI consensuses were aligned to TRA and TRB V and J templates and assembled into clonotypes. A clonotype was counted as expanded or contracted only when both edgeR and NoisET called the clonotype significant, with the noise models trained on biological replicates. For edgeR calls, a false discovery rate-adjusted p below 0.01 and a log2 fold-change threshold of 1 were applied. As an exploratory analysis of dynamics, max-normalized trajectories of the 1000 most abundant clonotypes were examined by PCA with hierarchical clustering. Separately sequenced CD4+ and CD8+ repertoires were used to assign a CD4 or CD8 phenotype to each responding clone. TCRdb cleaned the public reads at Q25 with fastp, built clones with MiXCR and kept in-frame beta chains. Rows with a matching CDR3 protein are joined into one entry that keeps the most common DNA and genes. V and J calls and clone size were set by TCRdb, not the authors. Present in this sample are 65,000 to 90,000 distinct CDR3 sequences, over 10% of which were seen just once. The top ten clonotypes cover less than 45% of the sample.

V is pared back by 0 bases and J by 7 bases, with 10 bases lying between the germline termini. The germline V gene (reference sequence) provides CDR1 LNHNV and CDR2 YYDKDF. From its cysteine to its phenylalanine, the CDR3 spans 14 amino acids. Just the 42-base CDR3 DNA is kept, in frame starting at base 1. PBMCs were isolated by Ficoll-Paque density gradient centrifugation. This clonotype occurred a few times. This clone's antigen is unknown. Base-call qualities are not available, and no considerably larger clone is one nucleotide away. The sequencing input was PBMCs or a T cell subset sorted from them (not recorded which). The rearrangement joined TRBV15 to TRBJ2-4, with no D gene named confidently. This TCR derives from a man aged 18 to 30 who had mild COVID-19 (a few samples of this study predate the infection). The sample titles of this study are shuffled in the database, so cell type and time point are left out; the donor was told from shared clones. The nucleotide sequence is given as TGTGCCACCAGCAGAGAAGATGCTAGGAACATTCAGTACTTC. This encodes CATSREDARNIQYF. Extended through the reference TRBV15 and TRBJ2-4 proteins, this CDR3 yields the full variable domain: DAMVIQNPRYQVTQFGKPVTLSCSQTLNHNVMYWYQQKSSQAPKLLFHYYDKDFNNEADTPDNFQSRRPNTSFCFLDIRSPGLGDTAMYLCATSREDARNIQYFGAGTRLSVL.